One and the same sample provided the 19 T cell receptor beta chains below, sequenced in a study of beta chain features in type 1 diabetes. Expressed TCRB transcripts were sequenced because the isolated RNA had all been reverse transcribed beforehand. Assay: immunoSEQ multiplex PCR; the TCRdb copy retains only in-frame clones and omits some. The table shows hundreds of thousands of clones, with roughly a sixth occurring only once. Sequenced input: naive CD4+ T cells from blood. Receptors originate from a woman aged 18-30 years in good health.

The chain links TRBV18 to TRBJ2-3; TRBD1 is a possible D gene (6 bases). The V end lost 6 bases, the J end lost 0 bases, and 7 bases lay between the germline ends. This CDR3 has 13 amino acids. Germline V gene sequence: CDR1 KGHSH, CDR2 LQKENI. CDR3 in DNA: TGTGCCAGCTCGGACAGTAGCACAGATACGCAGTATTTT. Translating it yields CASSDSSTDTQYF. Full variable domain (outside the CDR3, taken from reference TRBV18 and TRBJ2-3): NAGVMQNPRHLVRRRGQEARLRCSPMKGHSHVYWYRQLPEEGLKFMVYLQKENIIDESGMPKERFSAEFPKEGPSILRIQQVVRGDSAAYFCASSDSSTDTQYFGPGTRLTVL.

The rearrangement joins TRBV5-1 to TRBJ2-7, with TRBD2 as a possible D gene (5 bases). Deletions cut 1 base from V and 0 bases from J, with 11 bases between. The length of the CDR3 is 15 residues. The germline V gene has CDR1 SGHRS and CDR2 YFSETQ. The DNA of the CDR3 is TGCGCCAGCAGCTTGAACAGTGGGAGCTCCTACGAGCAGTACTTC. Amino acids: CASSLNSGSSYEQYF.

This clone has more than one count but fewer than ten. The identical CDR3 is also encoded by other nucleotide sequences in the sample. The chain has TRBV28 and TRBJ1-2, with D uncertain. With 2 bases removed from V and 1 base from J, the gap between germline ends came to 2 bases. CDR1 is MDHEN, CDR2 SYDVKM, per germline. The CDR3 extends over 12 amino acids. The CDR3 DNA reads TGTGCCAGCAGTTTAATTAACTATGGCTACACCTTC. Translating gives CASSLINYGYTF.

The V gene is TRBV2, the J gene TRBJ2-5, with D perhaps matching TRBD1 (6 bases). Germline CDR1 and CDR2: SNHLY and FYNNEI. The V gene lost 4 bases and the J gene lost 5 bases, with 8 bases spanning the gap. This CDR3 comprises 12 residues. CDR3 sequence: CASSAQGETQYF. In DNA form, the CDR3 reads TGTGCCAGCAGTGCACAGGGCGAGACCCAGTACTTC.

This clone turned up a few times. V usage is TRBV7-2 and J usage is TRBJ2-3; D unclear. Germline CDR1 and CDR2: SGHTA and FQGNSA. Trimming took 0 bases from V and 2 from J, leaving 15 bases between them. The length of the CDR3 is 17 residues. This CDR3 is CASSLAGRHIFTDTQYF. CDR3 DNA: TGTGCCAGCAGCTTAGCGGGTAGACACATTTTCACAGATACGCAGTATTTT.

This clone was found a few times. V gene TRBV7-8 combines with J gene TRBJ2-3; no clear D. The CDR3 has 12 amino acids. Germline V gene data show CDR1 as SGHVS and CDR2 as FQNEAQ. Trimming shortened V by 3 bases and J by 6 bases, and 7 bases separated the two germline ends. The CDR3 DNA follows: TGTGCCAGCAGCTTCGGTGCTGATACGCAGTATTTT. Amino acid sequence: CASSFGADTQYF.

This clone has just one count. The chain recombines TRBV10-3 with TRBJ2-3; possible D gene TRBD2, 6 bases. V shed 0 bases and J shed 0 bases, with 10 bases lying between them. Germline V gene lookup returns CDR1 ENHRY and CDR2 SYGVKD. The length of the CDR3 is 16 residues. Written as DNA, the CDR3 is TGTGCCATCAGTGAGTCGACCGGGAGCAGCACAGATACGCAGTATTTT. As protein: CAISESTGSSTDTQYF.

The chain uses TRBV4-3 and TRBJ2-1; 7 bases align to TRBD2. The CDR3 has 18 residues. Germline V CDR1 and CDR2: LGHNA, YSLEER. With V trimmed by 3 bases and J by 0 bases, 11 bases remained unmatched. CDR3 amino acids: CASSHAYGRTSSYNEQFF. The CDR3 coding sequence is TGCGCCAGCAGCCACGCGTACGGAAGGACTAGCTCCTACAATGAGCAGTTCTTC.

This chain connects TRBV4-3 to TRBJ2-1, with no clear D. V lost 1 base and J lost 1, with 11 bases in between. Germline V gene data show CDR1 as LGHNA and CDR2 as YSLEER. The CDR3 is 16 amino acids. The CDR3 DNA sequence: TGCGCCAGCAGCCAAGTATATCGTAGGTCCTACAATGAGCAGTTCTTC. Protein: CASSQVYRRSYNEQFF.

The table lists this clone with a few counts. The rearrangement uses TRBV7-8 and TRBJ2-7, with D perhaps TRBD2 (5 bases). This CDR3 comprises 15 residues. Germline CDR1 SGHVS, CDR2 FQNEAQ. V gave up 5 bases and J gave up 7 bases, with 21 bases separating them. The CDR3 spells CASSKTRFSLGEQYF. The CDR3 region has the DNA TGTGCCAGCAGCAAAACTAGGTTCTCCTTGGGGGAGCAGTACTTC. Variable domain in full (rest from reference TRBV7-8 and TRBJ2-7): GAGVSQSPRYKVAKRGQDVALRCDPISGHVSLFWYQQALGQGPEFLTYFQNEAQLDKSGLPSDRFFAERPEGSVSTLKIQRTQQEDSAVYLCASSKTRFSLGEQYFGPGTRLTVT.

There are a few counts of this clone. V gene TRBV7-2 combines with J gene TRBJ2-7, with a possible D match to TRBD2 (5 bases). This CDR3 is 13 amino acids long. CDR1 is SGHTA, CDR2 FQGNSA, per germline. Trimming took off 2 bases at V and 5 bases at J, with 10 bases between the two ends. CDR3 sequence (DNA): TGTGCCAGCAGCTTACCTAGCTTTAACGAGCAGTACTTC. As protein: CASSLPSFNEQYF. Full variable domain (remainder filled in from reference TRBV7-2 and TRBJ2-7): GAGVSQSPSNKVTEKGKDVELRCDPISGHTALYWYRQSLGQGLEFLIYFQGNSAPDKSGLPSDRFSAERTGGSVSTLTIQRTQQEDSAVYLCASSLPSFNEQYFGPGTRLTVT.

This clone appeared a few times. The V and J genes are TRBV6-5 and TRBJ1-3, with D possibly being TRBD1 (6 bases). In germline, CDR1 is MNHEY, CDR2 SVGAGI. The length of the CDR3 is 14 residues. The V and J ends lost 7 bases and 0 bases respectively, with 10 bases between them. The CDR3 region is CASIDRLSGNTIYF. For the CDR3, the DNA is TGTGCCAGCATCGACAGGCTCTCTGGAAACACCATATATTTT.

Regarding this clone: One end of the junction does not line up with germline, which may come from a read error. The gene calls are TRBV27 and TRBJ1-1, with D uncertain. CDR1 and CDR2 from the germline V gene are MNHEY and SMNVEV (reference sequence). This CDR3 is 13 amino acids long. CDR3 region: CASSLLPNTEASF. CDR3 bases: TGTGCCAGCAGCTTACTCCCGAACACTGAAGCTTCCTTT.

The V call is TRBV29-1, the J call TRBJ1-2, with 7 bases matching TRBD1. From germline, CDR1 is SQVTM and CDR2 ANQGSEA. Trimming at V came to 0 bases and at J to 5 bases, leaving 6 bases not matched to a gene. The CDR3 contains 14 residues. The CDR3 coding sequence is TGCAGCGTTGAAGATCTAACAGGGGTGTATGGCTACACCTTC. Translating it yields CSVEDLTGVYGYTF.

This chain uses TRBV5-1 with TRBJ2-7; the match to TRBD1 covers 7 bases. The germline V gene has CDR1 SGHRS and CDR2 YFSETQ. J was trimmed by 1 base and V by 4 bases; bases with no gene match: 8. The CDR3 is 15 residues long. The CDR3 nucleotides are TGCGCCAGCAGCCCCCGGGACAGAGAGTCCTACGAGCAGTACTTC. Translating it yields CASSPRDRESYEQYF. Full variable domain (remainder filled in from reference TRBV5-1 and TRBJ2-7): KAGVTQTPRYLIKTRGQQVTLSCSPISGHRSVSWYQQTPGQGLQFLFEYFSETQRNKGNFPGRFSGRQFSNSRSEMNVSTLELGDSALYLCASSPRDRESYEQYFGPGTRLTVT.

This chain uses TRBV19 with TRBJ2-2; D is uncertain. Germline CDR1 LNHDA, CDR2 SQIVND (reference sequence). CDR3 size: 15 residues. Trimming shortened V by 3 bases and J by 0 bases, and 8 bases separated the two germline ends. In DNA form, the CDR3 reads TGTGCCAGTAGTATGCAGCTACCGAACACCGGGGAGCTGTTTTTT. Translating gives CASSMQLPNTGELFF.

This clone was observed a single time. The gene calls are TRBV15 and TRBJ2-1, with 10 bases identical to TRBD2. The CDR3 runs to 15 residues. Losses at the gene ends were 1 base for V and 8 bases for J; bases not matched to a gene: 5. CDR1 and CDR2 from the germline V gene are LNHNV and YYDKDF (reference sequence). The CDR3 coding sequence is TGTGCCACCAGCAGAGCAGCGGGAGGGGTGTATGAGCAGTTCTTC. Its protein is CATSRAAGGVYEQFF.

The chain carries TRBV19 and TRBJ2-2, with D uncertain. Germline-derived CDR1 and CDR2 are LNHDA and SQIVND (reference sequence). The CDR3 loop spans 13 amino acids. V lost 5 bases and J lost 0, with 4 bases in between. The CDR3 DNA reads as TGTGCCAGTAGTCTAGCGAACACCGGGGAGCTGTTTTTT. Amino acid sequence: CASSLANTGELFF.

The CDR3 DNA reads as TGTGCCAGCAGCCAAGAAGGCCCGGAGGGGGCGGGCGAGCAGTACTTC. Its protein product is CASSQEGPEGAGEQYF. The chain carries TRBV5-4 and TRBJ2-7; weak D call: TRBD1 (7 bases). Trimming stripped 4 bases from V and 6 bases from J, with 23 bases between. Per germline, CDR1 SGHNT and CDR2 YYREEE (reference sequence). This CDR3 contains 16 residues. The full variable domain, with the rest looked up from reference TRBV5-4 and TRBJ2-7, is ETGVTQSPTHLIKTRGQQVTLRCSSQSGHNTVSWYQQALGQGPQFIFQYYREEENGRGNFPPRFSGLQFPNYSSELNVNALELDDSALYLCASSQEGPEGAGEQYFGPGTRLTVT.